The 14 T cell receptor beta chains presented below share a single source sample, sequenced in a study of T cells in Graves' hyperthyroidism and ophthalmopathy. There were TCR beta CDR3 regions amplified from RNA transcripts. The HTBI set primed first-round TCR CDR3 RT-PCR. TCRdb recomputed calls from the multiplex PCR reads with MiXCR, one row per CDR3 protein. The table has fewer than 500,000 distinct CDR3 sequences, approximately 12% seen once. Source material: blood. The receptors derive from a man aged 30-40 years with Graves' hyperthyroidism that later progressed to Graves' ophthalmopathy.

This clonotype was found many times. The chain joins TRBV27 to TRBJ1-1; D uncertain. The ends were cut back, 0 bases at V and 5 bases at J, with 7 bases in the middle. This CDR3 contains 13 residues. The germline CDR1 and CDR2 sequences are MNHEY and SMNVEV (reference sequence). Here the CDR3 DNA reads TGTGCCAGCAGTTTATCGATCAGGACTGAAGCTTTCTTT. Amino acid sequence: CASSLSIRTEAFF.

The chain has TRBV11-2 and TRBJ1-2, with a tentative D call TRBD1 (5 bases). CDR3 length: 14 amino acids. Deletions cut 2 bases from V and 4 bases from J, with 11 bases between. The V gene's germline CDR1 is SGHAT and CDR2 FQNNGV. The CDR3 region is CASSLFRDGYGYTF. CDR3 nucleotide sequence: TGTGCCAGCAGCTTATTCCGGGACGGCTATGGCTACACCTTC.

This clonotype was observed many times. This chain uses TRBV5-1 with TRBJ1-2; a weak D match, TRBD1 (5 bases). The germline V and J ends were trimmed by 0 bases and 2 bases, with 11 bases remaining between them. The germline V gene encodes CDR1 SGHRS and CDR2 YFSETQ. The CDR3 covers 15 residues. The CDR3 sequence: CASSLAGGLNYGYTF. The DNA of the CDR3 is TGCGCCAGCAGCTTGGCCGGGGGACTAAACTATGGCTACACCTTC.

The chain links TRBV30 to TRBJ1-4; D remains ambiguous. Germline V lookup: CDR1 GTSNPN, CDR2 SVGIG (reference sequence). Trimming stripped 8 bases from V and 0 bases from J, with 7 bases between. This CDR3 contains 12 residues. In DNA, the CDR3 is TGTGCCCCTACTCCAACTAATGAAAAACTGTTTTTT. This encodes CAPTPTNEKLFF.

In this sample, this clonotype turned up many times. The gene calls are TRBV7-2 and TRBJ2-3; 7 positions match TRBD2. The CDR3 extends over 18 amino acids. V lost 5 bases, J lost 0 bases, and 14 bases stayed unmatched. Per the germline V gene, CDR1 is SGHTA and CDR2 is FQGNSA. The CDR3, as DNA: TGTGCCAGCAGCCCAAGTCGCGGGGGAACGACTAGCACAGATACGCAGTATTTT. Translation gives CASSPSRGGTTSTDTQYF.

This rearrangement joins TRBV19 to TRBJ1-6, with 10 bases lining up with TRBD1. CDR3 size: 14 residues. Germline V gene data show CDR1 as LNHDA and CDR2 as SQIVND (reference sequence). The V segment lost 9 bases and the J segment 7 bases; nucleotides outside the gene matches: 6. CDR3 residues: CASPRGQGNSPLHF. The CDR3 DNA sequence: TGTGCCAGCCCCAGGGGACAGGGGAATTCACCCCTCCACTTT.

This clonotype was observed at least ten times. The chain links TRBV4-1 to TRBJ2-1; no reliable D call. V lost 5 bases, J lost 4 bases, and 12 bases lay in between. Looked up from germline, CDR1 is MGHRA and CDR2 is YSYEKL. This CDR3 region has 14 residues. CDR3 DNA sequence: TGCGCCAGCAGCTCCACCTTCCTTTACAATGAGCAGTTCTTC. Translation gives CASSSTFLYNEQFF.

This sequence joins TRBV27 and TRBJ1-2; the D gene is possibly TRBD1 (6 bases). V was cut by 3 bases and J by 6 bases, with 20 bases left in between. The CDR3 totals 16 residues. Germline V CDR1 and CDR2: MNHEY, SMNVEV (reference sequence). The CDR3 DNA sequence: TGTGCCAGCAGTTTTGTTAGTGGGAGACAGGATAATGGCTACACCTTC. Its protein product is CASSFVSGRQDNGYTF.

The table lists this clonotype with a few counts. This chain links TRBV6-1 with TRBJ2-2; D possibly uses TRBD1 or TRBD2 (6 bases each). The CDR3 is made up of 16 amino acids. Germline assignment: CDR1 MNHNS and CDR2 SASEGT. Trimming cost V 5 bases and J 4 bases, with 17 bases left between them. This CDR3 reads CASSSRGHSSTGELFF. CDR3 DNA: TGTGCCAGCAGTTCCCGGGGGCATAGTTCCACCGGGGAGCTGTTTTTT.

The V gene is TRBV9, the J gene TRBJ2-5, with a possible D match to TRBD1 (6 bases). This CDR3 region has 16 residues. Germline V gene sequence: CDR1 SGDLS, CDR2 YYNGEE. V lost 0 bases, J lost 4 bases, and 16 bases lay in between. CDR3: CASSVATGSRGETQYF. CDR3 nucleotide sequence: TGTGCCAGCAGCGTAGCTACAGGGTCTCGGGGAGAGACCCAGTACTTC.

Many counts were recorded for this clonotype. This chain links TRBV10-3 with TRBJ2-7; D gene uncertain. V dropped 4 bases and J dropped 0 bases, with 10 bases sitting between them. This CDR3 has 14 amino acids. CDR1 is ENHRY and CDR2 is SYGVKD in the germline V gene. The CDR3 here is CAISGTSYSYEQYF. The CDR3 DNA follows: TGTGCCATCAGTGGAACCTCCTACTCCTACGAGCAGTACTTC.

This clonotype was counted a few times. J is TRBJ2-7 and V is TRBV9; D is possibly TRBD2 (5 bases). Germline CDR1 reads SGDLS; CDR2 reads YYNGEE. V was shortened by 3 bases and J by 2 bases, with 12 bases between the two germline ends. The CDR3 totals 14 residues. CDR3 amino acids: CASSASPGTYEQYF. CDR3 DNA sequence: TGTGCCAGCAGCGCCTCCCCGGGGACCTACGAGCAGTACTTC.

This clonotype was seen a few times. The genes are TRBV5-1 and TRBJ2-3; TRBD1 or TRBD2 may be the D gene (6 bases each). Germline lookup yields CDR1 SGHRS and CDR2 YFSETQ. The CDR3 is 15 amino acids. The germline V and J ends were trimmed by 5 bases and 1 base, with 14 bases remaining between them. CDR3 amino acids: CASSTGGYGTDTQYF. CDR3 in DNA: TGCGCCAGCAGTACCGGGGGCTATGGCACAGATACGCAGTATTTT. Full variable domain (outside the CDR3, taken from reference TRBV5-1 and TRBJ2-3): KAGVTQTPRYLIKTRGQQVTLSCSPISGHRSVSWYQQTPGQGLQFLFEYFSETQRNKGNFPGRFSGRQFSNSRSEMNVSTLELGDSALYLCASSTGGYGTDTQYFGPGTRLTVL.

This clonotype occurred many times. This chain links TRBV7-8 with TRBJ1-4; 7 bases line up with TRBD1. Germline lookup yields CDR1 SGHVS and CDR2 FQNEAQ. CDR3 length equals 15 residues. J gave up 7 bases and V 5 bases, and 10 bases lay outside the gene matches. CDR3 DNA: TGTGCCAGCAGCCTAGAGGAGGGGGCAAGTGAAAAACTGTTTTTT. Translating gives CASSLEEGASEKLFF.